This entry lists 19 T cell receptor beta chains sequenced from one sample in a study of blood T cell repertoires in COVID-19. Sequencing used immunoSEQ multiplex PCR; TCRdb keeps in-frame clones, though not all of them. The repertoire holds roughly 570,000 clones, with around 90% as singletons. The sample consisted of peripheral blood. Every receptor here comes from a woman aged 45-59 years with COVID-19, enrolled during active disease.

V and J are TRBV12-3 or TRBV12-4 and TRBJ2-5; 7 bases match TRBD1. The trim removed 6 bases at V and 10 bases at J, leaving 11 bases unmatched. The CDR3 totals 13 residues. The CDR3 DNA reads TGTGCCAGCAGGTCCGGGACAGTGGGAGTCCAGTACTTC. Translated: CASRSGTVGVQYF.

The chain recombines TRBV18 with TRBJ1-1; D is ambiguous. This CDR3 contains 15 residues. V lost 5 bases to trimming and J lost 4 bases, with 17 bases between them. Germline assignment: CDR1 KGHSH and CDR2 LQKENI. The CDR3 is CASSIRPAGVTEAFF. The DNA for the CDR3 is TGTGCCAGCTCAATAAGGCCGGCCGGGGTCACTGAAGCTTTCTTT.

The chain couples TRBV6-6 to TRBJ2-7; TRBD2 aligns across 8 bases. J was trimmed by 3 bases and V by 5 bases; bases with no gene match: 12. This CDR3 region has 16 residues. Germline lookup yields CDR1 MNHNY and CDR2 SVGAGI (reference sequence). Here the CDR3 reads CASSPSSGGVFYEQYF. CDR3 DNA: TGTGCCAGCAGTCCTTCGAGCGGGGGAGTATTCTACGAGCAGTACTTC.

The chain carries TRBV23-1 and TRBJ1-5; D possibly corresponds to TRBD1 (5 bases). TRBV23-1 is identified as an open reading frame with a role that is uncertain. The CDR3 runs 15 residues. Trimming pared 3 bases from V and 0 bases from J, leaving 9 bases between. This chain's CDR3 is CASSHPTVSNQPQHF. The DNA of the CDR3 is TGCGCCAGCAGTCACCCGACAGTTAGCAATCAGCCCCAGCATTTT.

V usage is TRBV30 and J usage is TRBJ2-1; 11 bases fit TRBD2. CDR1 GTSNPN and CDR2 SVGIG come from the germline V gene (reference sequence). V lost 1 base to trimming and J lost 10 bases; unmatched junction nucleotides: 6. The CDR3 runs 14 residues. The CDR3 DNA reads TGTGCCTGGAGTGGGCTAGCGGGGGGAGGAGAGCAGTTCTTC. Protein sequence: CAWSGLAGGGEQFF.

This rearrangement joins TRBV21-1 to TRBJ1-4; TRBD1, the table's D call, lacks a check against the DNA. TRBV21-1 is annotated as a pseudogene. The CDR3 totals 19 residues. The CDR3 DNA reads TGTGCCAGCAGCAAGTGTGTGAGGGTCGAGGGGGAAGGGGATGAAAAACTGTTTTTT. This codes for CASSKCVRVEGEGDEKLFF.

The chain joins TRBV5-1 to TRBJ1-3, with a weak D call TRBD1 (6 bases). V was shortened by 1 base and J by 4 bases, with 15 bases between the two germline ends. The CDR3 spans 16 residues. Germline V gene data show CDR1 as SGHRS and CDR2 as YFSETQ. CDR3 sequence (DNA): TGCGCCAGCAGCTTGATGGCCAGGGGTTCGGGAAACACCATATATTTT. This gives the protein CASSLMARGSGNTIYF.

J is TRBJ2-4 and V is TRBV2, with D maybe TRBD2 (5 bases). The CDR3 extends over 14 amino acids. The V gene's germline CDR1 is SNHLY and CDR2 FYNNEI. Trimming took 4 bases from V and 0 from J, leaving 7 bases between them. CDR3 in DNA: TGTGCCAGCAGTGTGGACTTAGCCAAAAACATTCAGTACTTC. Protein sequence: CASSVDLAKNIQYF.

As to this clone: At one boundary the junction diverges from the germline segment, which might be a read error. The CDR3 nucleotides are TGTGCCAGCAGCGCATCCCGGGACACCTTGGCTCTCTTC. Translation gives CASSASRDTLALF. The chain uses TRBV6-5 and TRBJ1-2; a weak D match, TRBD1 (6 bases). The CDR3 contains 13 residues. Germline CDR1 MNHEY, CDR2 SVGAGI.

The chain is built from TRBV6-5 and TRBJ1-2; TRBD1 aligns across 9 bases. The germline CDR1 and CDR2 sequences are MNHEY and SVGAGI. CDR3 size: 13 residues. Unmatched junction bases numbered 4, after V lost 5 bases and J lost 6 bases. Written as DNA, the CDR3 is TGTGCCAGCAGTCCCCGGGACAGGGATGGCTACACCTTC. The encoded protein is CASSPRDRDGYTF.

This chain joins TRBV4-2 and TRBJ2-4; D is perhaps TRBD2 (5 bases). This CDR3 spans 18 amino acids. Trimming removed 0 bases from V and 3 bases from J, with 18 bases in between. CDR1 and CDR2 from the germline V gene are LGHNA and YNFKEQ. The CDR3 protein is CASSQDPLRGGDKNIQYF. DNA for the CDR3: TGTGCCAGCAGCCAAGATCCCTTGCGCGGAGGCGACAAAAACATTCAGTACTTC.

This sequence joins TRBV2 and TRBJ1-5; D is undetermined. This CDR3 region has 16 residues. Germline V gene data show CDR1 as SNHLY and CDR2 as FYNNEI. Trimming pared 3 bases from V and 0 bases from J, leaving 12 bases between. The CDR3 DNA reads TGTGCCAGCAGTGATCGCAGACTAGATAGCAATCAGCCCCAGCATTTT. Translation: CASSDRRLDSNQPQHF. Full variable domain (missing parts from reference TRBV2 and TRBJ1-5): EPEVTQTPSHQVTQMGQEVILRCVPISNHLYFYWYRQILGQKVEFLVSFYNNEISEKSEIFDDQFSVERPDGSNFTLKIRSTKLEDSAMYFCASSDRRLDSNQPQHFGDGTRLSIL.

The V call is TRBV6-4, the J call TRBJ2-2; weak D call: TRBD1 (6 bases). V was cut by 6 bases and J by 6 bases, with 11 bases left in between. Germline V gene data show CDR1 as MRHNA and CDR2 as SNTAGT. CDR3 length: 13 residues. CDR3 DNA: TGTGCCAGCAGCGTACAGGGAGCCGGGGAGCTGTTTTTT. Translated, it gives CASSVQGAGELFF.

Comment on this clone: A read error may produce the germline difference seen at one junction end. The chain has TRBV3-1 (or the pseudogene TRBV3-2) and TRBJ2-1; D is perhaps TRBD2 (7 bases). Germline V gene lookup returns CDR1 LGHDT and CDR2 YNNKEL (reference sequence). This CDR3 spans 13 amino acids. The CDR3 region is CASSQDLAGAVLF. The CDR3 nucleotides read TGTGCCAGCAGCCAAGATCTCGCGGGGGCCGTCCTCTTC.

This clone appeared a single time. The chain carries TRBV4-1 and TRBJ1-3; a weak D match, TRBD1 (5 bases). CDR1 and CDR2 (germline): MGHRA, YSYEKL. The ends were cut back, 2 bases at V and 3 bases at J, with 11 bases in the middle. This CDR3 spans 15 amino acids. The CDR3 DNA is TGCGCCAGCAGCCAACATGGGGGGGATGGAAACACCATATATTTT. As protein: CASSQHGGDGNTIYF.

This sequence joins TRBV6-5 and TRBJ1-2; maybe TRBD1 (5 bases). Looked up from germline, CDR1 is MNHEY and CDR2 is SVGAGI. CDR3 length: 11 residues. Deletions cut 6 bases from V and 7 bases from J, with 9 bases between. The CDR3 DNA sequence: TGTGCCAGCAGCCAGGGTGGTGGCTACACCTTC. Translation: CASSQGGGYTF.

This chain links TRBV12-3 or TRBV12-4 with TRBJ2-1, with D perhaps TRBD2 (6 bases). With 5 bases removed from V and 12 bases from J, the gap between germline ends came to 11 bases. This CDR3 region has 11 residues. The CDR3 DNA is TGTGCCAGCAGTGGGGAGGCAGGGCAGTTCTTC. Translating it yields CASSGEAGQFF.

A few counts support this clone. The chain joins TRBV19 to TRBJ1-4; D gene ambiguous. V lost 6 bases and J lost 0, with 11 bases in between. This CDR3 region has 15 residues. Germline V gene lookup returns CDR1 LNHDA and CDR2 SQIVND (reference sequence). CDR3 protein: CASSSQATTNEKLFF. Here the CDR3 DNA reads TGTGCCAGTAGCAGCCAGGCAACAACTAATGAAAAACTGTTTTTT.

Written as DNA, the CDR3 is TGTGCCAGCAGCTTCGGAATAGGGGAGGGACAGCCCCAGCATTTT. This sequence encodes CASSFGIGEGQPQHF. This chain joins TRBV5-4 and TRBJ1-5, with D possibly being TRBD1 (5 bases). This CDR3 is built from 15 residues. The germline V gene has CDR1 SGHNT and CDR2 YYREEE (reference sequence). Trimming took 2 bases from V and 7 from J, leaving 16 bases between them. The entire variable domain, with the rest obtained from reference TRBV5-4 and TRBJ1-5, is as follows: ETGVTQSPTHLIKTRGQQVTLRCSSQSGHNTVSWYQQALGQGPQFIFQYYREEENGRGNFPPRFSGLQFPNYSSELNVNALELDDSALYLCASSFGIGEGQPQHFGDGTRLSIL.